This record concerns one T cell receptor (beta chain) sequence. Its antigen is unknown. This record belongs to a study of cytomegalovirus exposure and HLA in healthy donors. Study summary: There were roughly 110 million unique TCR beta sequences, drawn from some 180 million T cells, in an earlier analysis.

Study-level results: TCR beta V- and J-gene trimming was later associated with a missense DCLRE1C variant. In a later analysis, productive TCRs from donors in an Asian-associated ancestry cluster reportedly carried fewer N-insertions than the cohort mean. A later analysis found common viral pathogens apparently linked to several of the most significant clusters.

This CDR3 comprises 15 residues. Trimming stripped 8 bases from V and 6 bases from J, with 22 bases between. Germline-derived CDR1 and CDR2 are MNHNY and SVGAGI (reference sequence). A multiplex PCR was run with 60 Vbeta primers and 13 Jbeta primers. Sequencing was performed with immunoSEQ multiplex PCR; in TCRdb, only in-frame clones are kept and a portion is missing. The sample has around 150,000 clones; 75% to 80% are singletons. The sequenced sample consisted of PBMCs. The receptor was isolated from a woman between 50 and 59 years old in good health and CMV-seronegative. This chain links TRBV6-6 with TRBJ1-1; D is possibly TRBD1 (6 bases). DNA for the CDR3: TGTGCCAGCTCGCCGGGGGGCCCTTTGCGGGCTGAAGCTTTCTTT. Amino acid sequence: CASSPGGPLRAEAFF.